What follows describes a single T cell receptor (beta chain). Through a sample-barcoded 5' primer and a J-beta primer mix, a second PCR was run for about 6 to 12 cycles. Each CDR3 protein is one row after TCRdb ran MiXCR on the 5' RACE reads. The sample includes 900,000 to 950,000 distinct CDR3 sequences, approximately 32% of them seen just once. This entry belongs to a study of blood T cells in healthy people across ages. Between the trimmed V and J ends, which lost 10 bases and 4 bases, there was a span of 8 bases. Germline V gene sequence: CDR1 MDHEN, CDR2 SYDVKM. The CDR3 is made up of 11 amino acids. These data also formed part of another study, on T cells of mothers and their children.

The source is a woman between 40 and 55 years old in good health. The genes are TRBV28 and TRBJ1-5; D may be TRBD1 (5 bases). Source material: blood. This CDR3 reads CATEGNQPQHF. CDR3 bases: TGTGCCACCGAGGGGAATCAGCCCCAGCATTTT. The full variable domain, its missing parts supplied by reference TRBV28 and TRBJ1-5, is DVKVTQSSRYLVKRTGEKVFLECVQDMDHENMFWYRQDPGLGLRLIYFSYDVKMKEKGDIPEGYSVSREKKERFSLILESASTNQTSMYLCATEGNQPQHFGDGTRLSIL.